This T cell receptor beta chain is drawn from a study of identifying expanded T cells in peripheral blood (dated by TCRdb to 2018 to 2020). In the study overall: Four technical replicates, made by sequencing separate aliquots from the same pool of genomic DNA, were compared pairwise.

No immune events such as infections were documented for the healthy donors during the collection period. Time-dependent variance in a beta-binomial model of T-cell clone differential abundance was calibrated using healthy-donor blood repertoires as a training cohort. There were ten or so healthy donors in the training cohort, of whom 3 were female and 7 were male. On average the donors were 43 years old, and their ages spanned roughly 29 to 70 years. Whole blood was collected from each healthy donor at three time points spaced 2 to 3 weeks apart and obtained from a commercial supplier. For immunosequencing, genomic DNA was extracted from unsorted whole blood. Trimming removed 4 bases from V and 2 bases from J, leaving 15 bases between the germline ends. The CDR3 has 14 amino acids, counting the end cysteine and phenylalanine. The kept DNA is CDR3 alone, 42 bases in frame from the first base. The germline V gene encodes CDR1 GTSNPN and CDR2 SVGIG (reference sequence).

Results the study describes overall, beyond this receptor: Variance in clone template counts between approximately two-week samples significantly increased with total template count across all healthy donors. The authors expected biological variance in healthy repertoires might increase further over much longer intervals such as months to years. The beta-binomial model significantly reduced the number of clones called differentially abundant and the false-positive rate across all healthy-donor time intervals. Between technical replicates the binomial model flagged 1 to 1.5 differentially abundant clones, whereas over around 2 weeks the binomial model flagged about 16.4 and over approximately four weeks around 19.

A remark on this clone: It has no known antigen specificity. Base qualities are missing; no much larger clone stands one base away.

TCRbeta CDR3 regions were profiled by bias-controlled multiplex PCR amplification of genomic DNA with the immunoSEQ Assay. The study's processing was this. The absolute abundance of each unique TCRbeta CDR3 region was quantified after sequences were collapsed and filtered. Differential abundance was assessed using a binomial (Fisher-equivalent) model and a beta-binomial model in which time-dependent variance fitted from healthy donors was added. Clones with fewer than 5 combined templates were excluded, and clones with Benjamini-Hochberg FDR below 0.01 were called differentially abundant. Using the form v = (b*log(k)+a)^2, the beta-binomial variance was modeled as a function of the total template count across the two samples. TCRdb's version of the immuneACCESS table is confined to in-frame rearrangements and falls short of the full clone set. An unresolved V gene accounts for under half of the shortfall where checked; the remainder is of unknown origin. V and J calls and clone size follow that table, whereas D and trimming were derived from the DNA. The sample data list more than 55,000 clones, and approximately 89% of these were observed just once. The ten top clones hold under 5% of the sample.

This sequence uses TRBV30 and TRBJ2-7; the D region possibly corresponds to TRBD2 (6 bases align). The sequence was obtained from a person between 18 and 69 years old in good health. The sample consisted of blood. Read as DNA, the sequence is TGTGCCTGGACCCGGCCAGGCGGGACCTACGAGCAGTACTTC. It is translated as CAWTRPGGTYEQYF.